A single sample gave rise to the 6 T cell receptor beta chains below, sequenced in a study of control samples from healthy donors and cancer patients. Produced via immunoSEQ multiplex PCR; TCRdb's table is partial and in-frame only. The sample shows roughly 120,000 clones, 88% of them seen only once. Material for sequencing was blood. The receptor set was obtained from a woman in her 70s in good health.

The chain is built from TRBV7-6 and TRBJ2-7; 16 nucleotides match TRBD2. CDR1 is SGHVS, CDR2 FNYEAQ, per germline. The CDR3 runs to 16 residues. Trimming at V came to 5 bases and at J to 7 bases, leaving 8 bases not matched to a gene. This CDR3 is CASSRGTSGGAEEQYF. For the CDR3, the DNA is TGTGCCAGCAGCCGAGGGACTAGCGGGGGGGCCGAGGAGCAGTACTTC.

The chain links TRBV19 to TRBJ1-5; D is unclear. Between the trimmed V and J ends, which lost 0 bases and 0 bases, there was a span of 6 bases. Germline V gene lookup returns CDR1 LNHDA and CDR2 SQIVND (reference sequence). CDR3 size: 15 residues. The CDR3 sequence is CASSIDFSSNQPQHF. DNA of the CDR3: TGTGCCAGTAGTATAGATTTCAGTAGCAATCAGCCCCAGCATTTT. Variable domain in full (rest from reference TRBV19 and TRBJ1-5): DGGITQSPKYLFRKEGQNVTLSCEQNLNHDAMYWYRQDPGQGLRLIYYSQIVNDFQKGDIAEGYSVSREKKESFPLTVTSAQKNPTAFYLCASSIDFSSNQPQHFGDGTRLSIL.

The gene calls are TRBV27 and TRBJ1-2; D unresolved. This CDR3 region has 14 residues. Germline V gene data show CDR1 as MNHEY and CDR2 as SMNVEV (reference sequence). The V end lost 0 bases, the J end lost 4 bases, and 9 bases lay between the germline ends. The CDR3 sequence: CASSLSPGSYGYTF. The CDR3 bases are TGTGCCAGCAGTTTATCCCCGGGGAGCTATGGCTACACCTTC.

Only a few counts were recorded for this clone. The chain uses TRBV2 and TRBJ1-5; D not certain. Germline V lookup: CDR1 SNHLY, CDR2 FYNNEI. This CDR3 region has 15 residues. The V end was cut by 2 bases, the J end by 3 bases, with 11 bases between. In DNA form, the CDR3 reads TGTGCCAGCAGTGAAAGGACGGCTACCAATCAGCCCCAGCATTTT. Translating gives CASSERTATNQPQHF.

Points on this clone: The junction does not match germline at one end; this may be a read error. The chain links TRBV7-3 to TRBJ1-1; D unresolved. The CDR3 totals 14 residues. Germline CDR1 is SGHTA and CDR2 is FQGTGA. Here the CDR3 reads CASSSSGGNAEAFF. The CDR3 DNA reads as TGTGCCAGCAGCTCCTCGGGTGGGAACGCTGAAGCTTTCTTT.

Comment on this clone: This specimen includes other DNA sequences encoding the same CDR3. The rearrangement links TRBV3-1 (or the pseudogene TRBV3-2) to TRBJ1-2, with D unresolved. Trimming left V 1 base short and J 5 bases short, with 14 bases between. CDR1 LGHDT and CDR2 YNNKEL come from the germline V gene (reference sequence). This CDR3 has 15 residues. The chain's CDR3 is CASSQVGWQDYGYTF. Written as DNA, the CDR3 is TGTGCCAGCAGCCAAGTCGGCTGGCAGGATTATGGCTACACCTTC.